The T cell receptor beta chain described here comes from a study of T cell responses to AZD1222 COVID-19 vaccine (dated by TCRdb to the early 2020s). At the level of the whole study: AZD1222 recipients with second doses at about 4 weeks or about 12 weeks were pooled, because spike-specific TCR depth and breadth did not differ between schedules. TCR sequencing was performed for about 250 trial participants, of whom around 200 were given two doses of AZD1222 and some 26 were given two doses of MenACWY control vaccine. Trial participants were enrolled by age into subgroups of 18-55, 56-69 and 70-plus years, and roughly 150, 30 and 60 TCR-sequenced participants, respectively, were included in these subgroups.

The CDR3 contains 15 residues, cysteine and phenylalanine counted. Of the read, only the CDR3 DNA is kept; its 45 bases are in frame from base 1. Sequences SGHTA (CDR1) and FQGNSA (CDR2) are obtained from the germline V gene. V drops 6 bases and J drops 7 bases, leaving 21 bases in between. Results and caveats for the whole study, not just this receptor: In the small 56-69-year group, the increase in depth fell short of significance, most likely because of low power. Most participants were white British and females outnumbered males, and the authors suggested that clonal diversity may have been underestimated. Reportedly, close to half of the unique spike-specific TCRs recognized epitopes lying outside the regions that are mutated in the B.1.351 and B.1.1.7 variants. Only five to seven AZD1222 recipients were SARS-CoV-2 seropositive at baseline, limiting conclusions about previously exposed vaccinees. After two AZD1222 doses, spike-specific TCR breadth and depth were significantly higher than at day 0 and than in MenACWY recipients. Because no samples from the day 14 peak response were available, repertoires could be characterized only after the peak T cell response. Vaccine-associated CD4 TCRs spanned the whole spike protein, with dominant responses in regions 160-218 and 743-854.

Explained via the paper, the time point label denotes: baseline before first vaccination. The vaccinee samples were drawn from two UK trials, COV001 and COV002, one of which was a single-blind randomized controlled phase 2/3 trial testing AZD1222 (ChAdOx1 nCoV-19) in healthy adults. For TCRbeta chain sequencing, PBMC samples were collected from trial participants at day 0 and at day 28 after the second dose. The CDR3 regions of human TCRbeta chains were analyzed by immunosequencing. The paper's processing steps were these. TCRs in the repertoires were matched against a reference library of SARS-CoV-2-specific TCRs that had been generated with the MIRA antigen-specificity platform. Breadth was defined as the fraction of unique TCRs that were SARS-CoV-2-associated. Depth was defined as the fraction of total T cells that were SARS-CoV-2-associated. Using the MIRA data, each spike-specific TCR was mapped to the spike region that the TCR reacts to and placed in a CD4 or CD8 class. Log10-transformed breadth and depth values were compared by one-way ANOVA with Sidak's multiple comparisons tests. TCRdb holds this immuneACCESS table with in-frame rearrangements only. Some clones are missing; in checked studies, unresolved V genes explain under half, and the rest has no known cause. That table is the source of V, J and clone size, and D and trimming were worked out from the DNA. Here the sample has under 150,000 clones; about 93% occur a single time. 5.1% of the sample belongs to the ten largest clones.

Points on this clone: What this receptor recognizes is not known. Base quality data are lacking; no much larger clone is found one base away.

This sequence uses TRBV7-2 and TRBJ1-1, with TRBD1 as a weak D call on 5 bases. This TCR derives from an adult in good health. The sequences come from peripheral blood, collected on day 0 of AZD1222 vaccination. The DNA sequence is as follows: TGTGCCAGCAGTGAAAGGGGCGGGGCTGGTATTGAAGCTTTCTTT. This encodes CASSERGGAGIEAFF.